This T cell receptor (beta chain) was sequenced in a study of blood T cell repertoires in COVID-19. Background on the study: Cohort 3 donors counted as recovered after two negative PCRs, clearance, or resolved symptoms.

As processed by the authors: Nucleated cell counts were estimated from reference gene primer amplification. The repertoire was sequenced with immunoSEQ multiplex PCR; TCRdb's copy has only in-frame clones and lacks some. The V and J calls and clone size come from that table; D and trimming were worked out from the DNA. The sample includes about 230,000 clones, less than 90% of them seen just once. Ages ranged from about 18 to 89 years, with residence in about 23 US areas. Participants reported their clinical history, and cohort assignment relied on those reports. This CDR3 comprises 14 residues. Per germline, CDR1 SGDLS and CDR2 YYNGEE. V trimming: 5 bases; J trimming: 3 bases; junction bases outside the gene matches: 7.

This chain joins TRBV9 and TRBJ1-1, with 7 positions matching TRBD1. The sequenced sample was PBMCs or T cells enriched from blood (not recorded which). The TCR was taken from a woman between 50 and 59 years old in a cohort exposed to, infected with or recovered from COVID-19 (not recorded which). This CDR3 is CASRGPTGDTEAFF. CDR3 DNA sequence: TGTGCCAGCAGGGGTCCCACAGGGGACACTGAAGCTTTCTTT.